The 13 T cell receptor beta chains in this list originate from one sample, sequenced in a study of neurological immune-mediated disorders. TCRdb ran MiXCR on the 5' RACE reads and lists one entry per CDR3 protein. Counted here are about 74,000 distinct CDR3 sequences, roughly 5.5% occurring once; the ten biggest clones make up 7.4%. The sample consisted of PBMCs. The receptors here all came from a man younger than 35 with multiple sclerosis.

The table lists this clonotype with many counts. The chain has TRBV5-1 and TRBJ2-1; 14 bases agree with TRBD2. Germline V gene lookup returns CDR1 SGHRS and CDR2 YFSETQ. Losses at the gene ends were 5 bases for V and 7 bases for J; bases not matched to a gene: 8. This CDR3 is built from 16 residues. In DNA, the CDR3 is TGCGCCAGCAGTTTAACGGGGACTAGCGGGGGAAATGAGCAGTTCTTC. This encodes CASSLTGTSGGNEQFF.

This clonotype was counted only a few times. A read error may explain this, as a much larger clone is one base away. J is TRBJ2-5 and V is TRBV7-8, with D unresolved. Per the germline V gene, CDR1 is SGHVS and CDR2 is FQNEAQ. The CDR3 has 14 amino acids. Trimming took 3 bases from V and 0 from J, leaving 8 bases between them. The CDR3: CASSLIAHQETQYF. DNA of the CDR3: TGTGCCAGCAGCTTGATCGCCCACCAAGAGACCCAGTACTTC.

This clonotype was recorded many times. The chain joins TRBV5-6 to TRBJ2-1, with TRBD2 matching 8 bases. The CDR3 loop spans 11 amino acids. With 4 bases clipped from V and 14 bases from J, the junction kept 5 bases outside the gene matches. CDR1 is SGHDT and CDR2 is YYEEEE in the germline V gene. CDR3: CASSREREKFF. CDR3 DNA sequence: TGTGCCAGCAGCCGGGAGCGGGAGAAGTTCTTC.

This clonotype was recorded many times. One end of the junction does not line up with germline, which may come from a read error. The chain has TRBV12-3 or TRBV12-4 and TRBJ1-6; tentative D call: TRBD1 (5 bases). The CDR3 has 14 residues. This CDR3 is CASSSDTAPSPLNF. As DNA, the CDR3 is TGTGCCAGCAGTTCGGACACGGCTCCCTCACCCCTCAACTTT.

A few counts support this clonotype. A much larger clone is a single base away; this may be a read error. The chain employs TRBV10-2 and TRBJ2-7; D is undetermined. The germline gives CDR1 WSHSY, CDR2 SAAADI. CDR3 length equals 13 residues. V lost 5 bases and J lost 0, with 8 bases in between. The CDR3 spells CASSLEYSYEQYF. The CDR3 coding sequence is TGCGCCAGCAGTCTGGAATACTCCTACGAGCAGTACTTC.

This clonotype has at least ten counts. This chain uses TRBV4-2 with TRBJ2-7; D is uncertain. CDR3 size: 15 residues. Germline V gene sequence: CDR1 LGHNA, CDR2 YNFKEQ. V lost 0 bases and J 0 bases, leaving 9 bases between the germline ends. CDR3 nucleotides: TGTGCCAGCAGCCAAGATGGCACCCTCTCCTACGAGCAGTACTTC. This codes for CASSQDGTLSYEQYF.

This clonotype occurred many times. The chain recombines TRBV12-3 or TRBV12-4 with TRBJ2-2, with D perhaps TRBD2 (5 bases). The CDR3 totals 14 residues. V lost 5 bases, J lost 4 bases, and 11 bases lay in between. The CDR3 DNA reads TGTGCCAGCAGTCCAGGACTTGTCACCGGGGAGCTGTTTTTT. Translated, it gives CASSPGLVTGELFF.

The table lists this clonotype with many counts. The CDR3 reads CASSAQGVPYEQYF. The CDR3 nucleotides read TGTGCCAGCAGCGCCCAGGGGGTCCCCTACGAGCAGTACTTC. The V and J genes are TRBV9 and TRBJ2-7; 7 bases are a match to TRBD1. The CDR3 sequence is 14 residues long. Unmatched junction bases numbered 5, after V lost 3 bases and J lost 2 bases. Germline-derived CDR1 and CDR2 are SGDLS and YYNGEE.

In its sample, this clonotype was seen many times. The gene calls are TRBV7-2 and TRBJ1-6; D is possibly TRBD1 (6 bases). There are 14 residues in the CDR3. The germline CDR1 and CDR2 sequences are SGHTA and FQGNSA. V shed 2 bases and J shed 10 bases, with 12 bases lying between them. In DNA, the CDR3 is TGTGCCAGCAGCTTACAACAGGGAGGGTCACCCCTCCACTTT. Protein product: CASSLQQGGSPLHF.

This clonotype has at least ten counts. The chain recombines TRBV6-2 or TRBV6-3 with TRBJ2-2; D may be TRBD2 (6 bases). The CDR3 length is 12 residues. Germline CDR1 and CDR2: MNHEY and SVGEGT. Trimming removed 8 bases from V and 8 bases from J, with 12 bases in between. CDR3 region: CASGLLLGELFF. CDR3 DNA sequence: TGTGCCAGCGGACTACTTCTGGGGGAGCTGTTTTTT.

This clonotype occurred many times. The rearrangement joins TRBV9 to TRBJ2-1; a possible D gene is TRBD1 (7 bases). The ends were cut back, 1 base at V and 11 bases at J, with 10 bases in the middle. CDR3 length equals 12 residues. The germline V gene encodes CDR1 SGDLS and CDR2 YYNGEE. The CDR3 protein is CASSVRRGQQFF. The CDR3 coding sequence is TGTGCCAGCAGCGTACGGAGGGGGCAGCAGTTCTTC. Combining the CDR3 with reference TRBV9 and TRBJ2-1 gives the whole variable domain DSGVTQTPKHLITATGQRVTLRCSPRSGDLSVYWYQQSLDQGLQFLIQYYNGEERAKGNILERFSAQQFPDLHSELNLSSLELGDSALYFCASSVRRGQQFFGPGTRLTVL.

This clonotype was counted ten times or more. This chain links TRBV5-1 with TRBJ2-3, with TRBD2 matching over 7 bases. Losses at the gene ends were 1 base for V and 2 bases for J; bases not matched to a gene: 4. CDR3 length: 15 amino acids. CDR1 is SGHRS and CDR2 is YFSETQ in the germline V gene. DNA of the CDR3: TGCGCCAGCAGCTTGCAACGGGGGGTCACAGATACGCAGTATTTT. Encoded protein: CASSLQRGVTDTQYF.

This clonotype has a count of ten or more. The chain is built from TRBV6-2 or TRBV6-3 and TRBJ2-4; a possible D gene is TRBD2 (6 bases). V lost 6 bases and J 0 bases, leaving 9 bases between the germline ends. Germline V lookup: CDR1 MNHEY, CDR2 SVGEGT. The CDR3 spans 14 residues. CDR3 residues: CASRLALAKNIQYF. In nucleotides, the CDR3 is TGTGCCAGCAGACTAGCCCTAGCCAAAAACATTCAGTACTTC.